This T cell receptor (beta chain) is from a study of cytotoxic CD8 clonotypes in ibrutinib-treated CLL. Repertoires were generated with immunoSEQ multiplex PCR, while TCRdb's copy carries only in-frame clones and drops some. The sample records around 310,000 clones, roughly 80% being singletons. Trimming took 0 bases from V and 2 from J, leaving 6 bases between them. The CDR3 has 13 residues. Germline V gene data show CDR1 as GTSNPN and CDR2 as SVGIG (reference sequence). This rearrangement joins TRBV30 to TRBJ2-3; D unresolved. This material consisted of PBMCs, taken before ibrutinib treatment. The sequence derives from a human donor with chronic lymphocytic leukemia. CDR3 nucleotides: TGTGCCTGGAGTGTCGGTTCCACAGATACGCAGTATTTT. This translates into CAWSVGSTDTQYF.